These 2 T cell receptor beta chains share one sample of origin, sequenced in a study of T cell repertoires in cytomegalovirus infection. Using its own MiXCR run on the reads, TCRdb lists one record per CDR3 protein. The sample consists of about 440,000 distinct CDR3 sequences, approximately 31% of them appearing once. The sequencing sample was made of PBMCs. The receptors were sampled from a human donor in good health (CMV status not recorded). Some clones in this sample may be carry-over from other donors' samples.

This clonotype was seen only a few times. V gene TRBV7-9 combines with J gene TRBJ1-6; 7 bases agree with TRBD1. The germline gives CDR1 SEHNR, CDR2 FQNEAQ (reference sequence). J was trimmed by 7 bases and V by 4 bases; bases with no gene match: 7. The length of the CDR3 is 15 residues. The CDR3 here is CASSSGQEFNSPLHF. CDR3 nucleotide sequence: TGTGCCAGCAGCTCCGGACAGGAGTTCAATTCACCCCTCCACTTT. Looking up the rest from reference TRBV7-9 and TRBJ1-6 gives the full variable domain: DTGVSQNPRHKITKRGQNVTFRCDPISEHNRLYWYRQTLGQGPEFLTYFQNEAQLEKSRLLSDRFSAERPKGSFSTLEIQRTEQGDSAMYLCASSSGQEFNSPLHFGNGTRLTVT.

The sample holds many counts of this clonotype. The chain uses TRBV24-1 and TRBJ1-2; TRBD1 agrees at 7 bases. With 4 bases clipped from V and 4 bases from J, the junction kept 5 bases outside the gene matches. CDR3 length: 14 amino acids. Germline V gene sequence: CDR1 KGHDR, CDR2 SFDVKD. Here the CDR3 reads CATSEKGGSYGYTF. The CDR3 region has the DNA TGTGCCACCAGTGAAAAAGGGGGCAGCTATGGCTACACCTTC.